These T cell receptor beta chains were read from a single sample in a study of CD8 T cells in Susac syndrome. From the immunoSEQ multiplex PCR reads, TCRdb called clonotypes with MiXCR, one entry per CDR3 protein. The sample includes some 300,000 distinct CDR3 sequences, around 85% of them seen just once. The sequenced sample was CD8+ T cells from PBMCs. Receptor source: a human donor with multiple sclerosis. Both conserved end residues are trimmed from each CDR3. Not every row has a clone size; where given, it reads once, few, many or a size class.

size: -
length: 10
J: TRBJ2-7
V: TRBV24-1
CDR3: ATSDPTAEQY

size: -
length: 13
J: TRBJ1-5
V: TRBV6-5
CDR3: ASSHSDRVDQPQH

size: -
length: 9
J: TRBJ2-7
V: TRBV6-2/TRBV6-3
CDR3: ASSYPPKQY

size: -
length: 13
J: TRBJ2-7
V: TRBV19
CDR3: ASSMEYTPFYEQY

size: -
length: 11
J: TRBJ2-5
V: TRBV20-1
CDR3: SARQSFQETQY

size: -
length: 14
J: TRBJ2-2
V: TRBV27
CDR3: ASSSGQGLSTGELF

size: once
length: 13
J: TRBJ2-7
V: TRBV7-8
CDR3: ASSGGTPPLYEQY

size: -
length: 12
J: TRBJ1-1
V: TRBV20-1
CDR3: RFTDRGGTGEAF

size: -
length: 12
J: TRBJ2-3
V: TRBV6-1
CDR3: ASRHGFFTDTQY

size: -
length: 17
J: TRBJ2-3
V: TRBV7-6
CDR3: ASSQNGLGLAGGTDTQY

size: -
length: 11
J: TRBJ1-2
V: TRBV21-1
CDR3: ASSRMEGVGYT

size: few
length: 14
J: TRBJ2-7
V: TRBV11-2
CDR3: ASSLGLGREFYEQY

size: -
length: 10
J: TRBJ2-1
V: TRBV18
CDR3: ASSQGFDEQF

size: -
length: 14
J: TRBJ1-3
V: TRBV28
CDR3: ASSITNPSGGNTIY

size: -
length: 10
J: TRBJ2-1
V: TRBV24-1
CDR3: ATSGTFDEQF

size: -
length: 10
J: TRBJ2-3
V: TRBV20-1
CDR3: SAGDPGDTQY

size: once
length: 15
J: TRBJ2-1
V: TRBV9
CDR3: ASSVAGAFSSYNEQF

size: -
length: 12
J: TRBJ1-2
V: TRBV28
CDR3: ASSTGTGAYGYT

size: -
length: 11
J: TRBJ1-1
V: TRBV29-1
CDR3: SVVTGENTEAF

size: -
length: 13
J: TRBJ2-7
V: TRBV25-1
CDR3: ASTPGLAGGYEQY

size: few
length: 13
J: TRBJ2-7
V: TRBV4-1
CDR3: ASSQVLGPSYEQY

size: -
length: 8
J: TRBJ2-7
V: TRBV30
CDR3: AWSVGEQY

size: few
length: 14
J: TRBJ2-1
V: TRBV5-1
CDR3: ASSASSGSLYNEQF